The 5 T cell receptor beta chains presented below share a single source sample, sequenced in a study of blood T cell repertoires in COVID-19. Generated by immunoSEQ multiplex PCR, the TCRdb table keeps only in-frame clones and is missing some. The sample comprises fewer than 200,000 clones, around four fifths of which are singletons, and about 4.6% rests with the top ten. Source material: PBMCs or T cells enriched from blood (not recorded which). The receptors were sampled from a woman aged 45 to 65 who had recovered from COVID-19.

The chain joins TRBV19 to TRBJ1-2, with TRBD1 matching 9 bases. V shed 7 bases, J shed 4 bases, and the junction held 10 bases outside the gene matches. The CDR3 is 15 amino acids. Germline V CDR1 and CDR2: LNHDA, SQIVND (reference sequence). DNA for the CDR3: TGTGCCAGTACTAACAACAGGGGGCGAGGCTATGGCTACACCTTC. The encoded protein is CASTNNRGRGYGYTF. Drawing the rest from reference TRBV19 and TRBJ1-2, the complete variable domain is DGGITQSPKYLFRKEGQNVTLSCEQNLNHDAMYWYRQDPGQGLRLIYYSQIVNDFQKGDIAEGYSVSREKKESFPLTVTSAQKNPTAFYLCASTNNRGRGYGYTFGSGTRLTVV.

The CDR3 DNA reads TGTGCCAGCAGCTTAGGAGGGACAGGGGGTTTTGGCTACACCTTC. Its translation: CASSLGGTGGFGYTF. V is TRBV7-2 and J is TRBJ1-2; the match to TRBD1 covers 11 bases. J gave up 7 bases and V 1 base, and 5 bases lay outside the gene matches. This CDR3 is 15 amino acids long. Germline V gene sequence: CDR1 SGHTA, CDR2 FQGNSA.

This clone was seen once. The chain couples TRBV27 to TRBJ2-1; 11 bases match TRBD2. CDR3 length: 16 residues. J lost 3 bases, V lost 2 bases, and 3 bases had no gene match. Germline CDR1 reads MNHEY; CDR2 reads SMNVEV (reference sequence). This CDR3 is CASSLRLAGGYNEQFF. The DNA for the CDR3 is TGTGCCAGCAGTTTAAGGCTAGCGGGGGGCTACAATGAGCAGTTCTTC.

The chain couples TRBV29-1 to TRBJ1-2, with 8 bases identical to TRBD1. The V and J ends lost 7 bases and 5 bases, in that order; junction bases with no gene match: 6. Germline V gives CDR1 SQVTM, CDR2 ANQGSEA. The CDR3 is made up of 12 amino acids. CDR3 sequence (DNA): TGCAGCGCCACACAGGGGGTGTATGGCTACACCTTC. Translated: CSATQGVYGYTF. Full variable domain (remainder filled in from reference TRBV29-1 and TRBJ1-2): SAVISQKPSRDICQRGTSLTIQCQVDSQVTMMFWYRQQPGQSLTLIATANQGSEATYESGFVIDKFPISRPNLTFSTLTVSNMSPEDSSIYLCSATQGVYGYTFGSGTRLTVV.

The chain recombines TRBV24-1 with TRBJ2-5; D may be TRBD1 (7 bases). The V and J ends lost 4 bases and 2 bases respectively, with 13 bases between them. The CDR3 consists of 15 residues. CDR1 KGHDR and CDR2 SFDVKD come from the germline V gene. This chain's CDR3 is CATSDPGGQQETQYF. The CDR3 nucleotides read TGTGCCACCAGTGACCCCGGGGGACAGCAAGAGACCCAGTACTTC.